The next 7 T cell receptor beta chains were all read from a single sample in a study of neoadjuvant anti-PD-1 for oral cavity cancer. Stated time point: after neoadjuvant nivolumab, at surgical resection. The table came from immunoSEQ multiplex PCR; TCRdb's copy has only in-frame clones and leaves some out. This repertoire shows roughly 14,000 clones, 71% found once; its top ten account for around 3%. The sample consisted of PBMCs, taken after nivolumab (anti-PD-1) treatment. The origin of the receptors is a person aged 35-79 years with oral cavity squamous cell carcinoma.

This clone was picked up a small number of times. The chain has TRBV10-3 and TRBJ2-1; 10 positions agree with TRBD2. The CDR3 loop spans 16 amino acids. Losses at the gene ends were 2 bases for V and 6 bases for J; bases not matched to a gene: 7. Germline CDR1 is ENHRY and CDR2 is SYGVKD. The CDR3 reads CAISEGASGRGNEQFF. The CDR3 DNA is TGTGCCATCAGTGAGGGGGCTAGCGGGAGAGGCAATGAGCAGTTCTTC.

This clone has a handful of counts. The chain carries TRBV10-3 and TRBJ1-5; 9 bases agree with TRBD1. Germline V gene lookup returns CDR1 ENHRY and CDR2 SYGVKD. V lost 10 bases and J lost 7; bases outside the gene matches: 11. The CDR3 runs to 14 residues. The CDR3 loop reads CATAPQDRGQPQHF. CDR3 nucleotides: TGTGCCACCGCTCCACAGGACAGGGGCCAGCCCCAGCATTTT.

This chain connects TRBV30 to TRBJ2-1, with D unclear. This CDR3 spans 14 amino acids. From germline, CDR1 is GTSNPN and CDR2 SVGIG (reference sequence). Trimming shortened V by 3 bases and J by 0 bases, and 9 bases separated the two germline ends. CDR3 residues: CAWSPSLSYNEQFF. CDR3 nucleotides: TGTGCCTGGAGCCCCTCCCTCTCCTACAATGAGCAGTTCTTC.

J is TRBJ2-2 and V is TRBV19, with D perhaps TRBD2 (6 bases). Trimming cost V 7 bases and J 2 bases, with 14 bases left between them. The CDR3 has 15 residues. Germline V gives CDR1 LNHDA, CDR2 SQIVND (reference sequence). Here the CDR3 DNA reads TGTGCCAGTACGGGGTCTAGCGCTAACACCGGGGAGCTGTTTTTT. Its protein product is CASTGSSANTGELFF.

The V and J genes are TRBV29-1 and TRBJ1-2; D ambiguous. CDR3 size: 12 residues. V shed 4 bases and J shed 2 bases, with 8 bases lying between them. Germline CDR1 is SQVTM and CDR2 is ANQGSEA. In DNA, the CDR3 is TGCAGCGTTGTAGACCAGAACTATGGCTACACCTTC. Encoded protein: CSVVDQNYGYTF.

This rearrangement joins TRBV30 to TRBJ2-1; a weak D match, TRBD1 (5 bases). Germline values: CDR1 GTSNPN, CDR2 SVGIG (reference sequence). There are 13 residues in the CDR3. V lost 0 bases and J 9 bases, leaving 12 bases between the germline ends. CDR3 sequence (DNA): TGTGCCTGGAGTGTAGGGGCGATGGGTGAGCAGTTCTTC. Its protein is CAWSVGAMGEQFF.

The gene calls are TRBV25-1 and TRBJ1-1, with D maybe TRBD1 (5 bases). This CDR3 region has 13 residues. Germline V CDR1 and CDR2: MGHDK, SYGVNS. Trimming pared 6 bases from V and 3 bases from J, leaving 11 bases between. As DNA, the CDR3 is TGTGCCAGCAGACCCGCAGGGTACACTGAAGCTTTCTTT. Translating it yields CASRPAGYTEAFF.